This T cell receptor (beta chain) was obtained from a study of blood T cell repertoires in COVID-19. Overall study: Spain, Italy and the United States supplied samples that represented acute and convalescent COVID-19. T cells, B-cell-depleted T cells, or PBMCs supplied cDNA or gDNA.

Authors' analysis steps: How many nucleated cells were present was estimated from reference gene primer amplification. Sequencing was performed with immunoSEQ multiplex PCR; in TCRdb, only in-frame clones are kept and a portion is missing. V, J and clone size were drawn from that table, and D and trimming were deduced from the DNA. The sample lists over 100,000 clones; around 86% were seen once. This TCR derives from a man aged 40-50 years with acute or convalescent COVID-19. Sequenced material: peripheral blood.

The CDR3 loop reads CASSMSRVQGYTF. The DNA of the CDR3 is TGTGCCAGCAGCATGAGTCGGGTACAAGGCTACACCTTC. The rearrangement uses TRBV12-3 or TRBV12-4 and TRBJ1-2; D not certain. The CDR3 runs 13 residues. V was cut by 6 bases and J by 8 bases, with 16 bases left in between.